This T cell receptor beta chain was documented in a study of T cell responses to AZD1222 COVID-19 vaccine. Study-wide points: Females outnumbered males among donors, who were mostly white British; clonal diversity was possibly underestimated.

With respect to this clone: Its antigen is still unknown.

The repertoire was sequenced with immunoSEQ multiplex PCR; TCRdb's copy has only in-frame clones and lacks some. The table shows about 94,000 clones, with about 85% occurring only once. Pooling was applied to second doses at about 4 or about 12 weeks. CDR1 and CDR2 (germline): DFQATT, SNEGSKA (reference sequence). With 3 bases removed from V and 3 bases from J, the gap between germline ends came to 9 bases. The CDR3 spans 13 residues. Source: peripheral blood, taken 28 days after the second AZD1222 dose. V gene TRBV20-1 combines with J gene TRBJ1-5; no clear D. The sequence derives from an adult who received the AZD1222 COVID-19 vaccine. CDR3 bases: TGCAGTGCTAGTGTTCCCTACAATCAGCCCCAGCATTTT. The encoded protein is CSASVPYNQPQHF.